This entry features one TCR beta chain sequence. Its antigen is as yet unknown. This sample is drawn from a study of blood T cells in healthy people across ages. Study observations and caveats: TCR beta diversity tracked closely with naive T cell percentage.

With a J-beta primer mix and a sample-barcoded 5' primer, a second PCR ran about 6 to 11 cycles. In TCRdb, the 5' RACE reads were re-called with MiXCR into one record per CDR3 protein. The sample comprises about 1,500,000 distinct CDR3 sequences, 40% to 50% of which are singletons, and 7.9% rests with the top ten. CDR1 is MDHEN and CDR2 is SYDVKM in the germline V gene. The CDR3 runs to 15 residues. Sequencing was performed on blood. The chain recombines TRBV28 with TRBJ2-5, with D hard to call. The DNA end favors TRBJ2-7, so the J call may be wrong. The TCR comes from a young woman in good health. The CDR3 loop reads CASRSPSLTDYEQYF. The CDR3 DNA reads TGTGCCAGCAGAAGTCCAAGCTTAACCGATTACGAGCAGTACTTC.